This T cell receptor (beta chain) was obtained from a study of shared clonotypes between healthy human individuals. Study-wide results and caveats: As a rule, naive subsets had a larger estimated richness than memory subsets. Inspection by rarefaction showed sorted-subset sequencing to be incomplete despite large depth.

CDR3 length: 13 amino acids. Germline-derived CDR1 and CDR2 are MRHNA and SNTAGT. Trimming removed 0 bases from V and 7 bases from J, with 8 bases in between. Comment on this clone: Its antigen is undetermined.

Researchers ran the assay at a deep level. Data came from immunoSEQ multiplex PCR; TCRdb stores just in-frame clones and leaves some out. Among more than 550,000 clones listed, 90% were seen once. Adult Caucasians living in Nashville, Tennessee made up all of the donors. What was sequenced was memory CD8+ T cells from PBMCs. Stated subset: CD45RO+ cells pooled with CCR7-negative TemRA cells. The clonotype originates from a man between 18 and 29 years old in good health. Some clones in this sample may be carry-over from other donors' samples. The chain recombines TRBV6-4 with TRBJ2-3, with D possibly being TRBD2 (5 bases). CDR3 amino acids: CASSDSNGNTQYF. In nucleotides, the CDR3 is TGTGCCAGCAGTGACTCGAACGGGAATACGCAGTATTTT.